The clone carrying this T cell receptor (beta chain) appeared a few times. Its antigen is not identified. These data belong to a study of T cells in localized non-small cell lung cancer. Study results and caveats: When the top 100 tumor clones were examined, a median around 61 of them also appeared in the adjacent lung, which was paired and uninvolved.

The CDR3 loop spans 13 amino acids. Germline V gene sequence: CDR1 MNHNS, CDR2 SASEGT. Trimming pared 2 bases from V and 5 bases from J, leaving 9 bases between. Clones were read by immunoSEQ multiplex PCR, and TCRdb kept only the in-frame ones, dropping some. This table holds about 26,000 clones, approximately 90% found once. The rearrangement links TRBV6-1 to TRBJ1-1, with D tentatively TRBD1 (5 bases). The material sequenced was peripheral blood, taken before any cancer treatment. The sequence was obtained from a female donor over 55 with stage II squamous cell lung carcinoma. The CDR3 DNA reads TGTGCCAGCAGTGAATTGGAGGGGACTGAAGCTTTCTTT. This translates into CASSELEGTEAFF.